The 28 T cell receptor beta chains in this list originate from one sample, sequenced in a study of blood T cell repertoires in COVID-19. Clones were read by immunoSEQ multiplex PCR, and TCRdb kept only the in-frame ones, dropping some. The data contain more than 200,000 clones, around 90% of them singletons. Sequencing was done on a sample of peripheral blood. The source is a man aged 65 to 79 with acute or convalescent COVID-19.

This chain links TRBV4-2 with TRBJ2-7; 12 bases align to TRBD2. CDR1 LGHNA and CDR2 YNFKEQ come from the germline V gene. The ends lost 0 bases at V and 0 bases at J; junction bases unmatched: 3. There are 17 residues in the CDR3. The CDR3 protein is CASSQELAGGSSYEQYF. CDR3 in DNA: TGTGCCAGCAGCCAAGAGCTAGCGGGAGGGAGCTCCTACGAGCAGTACTTC.

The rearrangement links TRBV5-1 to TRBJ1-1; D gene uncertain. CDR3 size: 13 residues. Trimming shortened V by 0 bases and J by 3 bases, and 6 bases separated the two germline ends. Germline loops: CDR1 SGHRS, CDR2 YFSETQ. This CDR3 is CASSLVIDTEAFF. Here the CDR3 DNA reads TGCGCCAGCAGCTTGGTGATAGACACTGAAGCTTTCTTT.

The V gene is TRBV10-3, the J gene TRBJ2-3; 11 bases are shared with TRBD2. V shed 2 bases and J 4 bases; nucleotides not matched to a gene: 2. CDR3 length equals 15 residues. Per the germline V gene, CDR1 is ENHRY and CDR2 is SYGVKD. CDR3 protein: CAISEGLAGPDTQYF. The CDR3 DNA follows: TGTGCCATCAGTGAGGGACTAGCGGGCCCAGATACGCAGTATTTT.

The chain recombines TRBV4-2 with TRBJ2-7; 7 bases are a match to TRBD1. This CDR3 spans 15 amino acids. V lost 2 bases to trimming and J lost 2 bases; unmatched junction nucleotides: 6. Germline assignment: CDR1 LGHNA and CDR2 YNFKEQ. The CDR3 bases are TGTGCCAGCAGCCAATCGACAGGGCCCCCCTACGAGCAGTACTTC. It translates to CASSQSTGPPYEQYF.

This CDR3 reads CSASSPLRETQYF. The CDR3 nucleotides read TGCAGTGCTAGTAGCCCCTTAAGAGAGACCCAGTACTTC. The J gene is TRBJ2-5, the V gene TRBV20-1, with D uncertain. Trimming pared 3 bases from V and 4 bases from J, leaving 12 bases between. Germline CDR1 is DFQATT and CDR2 is SNEGSKA (reference sequence). The CDR3 is made up of 13 amino acids.

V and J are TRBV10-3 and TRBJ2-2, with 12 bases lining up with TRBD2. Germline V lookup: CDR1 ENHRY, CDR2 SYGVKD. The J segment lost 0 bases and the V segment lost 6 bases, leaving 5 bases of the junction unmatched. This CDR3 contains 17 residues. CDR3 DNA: TGTGCCATCAGCCGAGGACTAGCGGGAACGAACACCGGGGAGCTGTTTTTT. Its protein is CAISRGLAGTNTGELFF.

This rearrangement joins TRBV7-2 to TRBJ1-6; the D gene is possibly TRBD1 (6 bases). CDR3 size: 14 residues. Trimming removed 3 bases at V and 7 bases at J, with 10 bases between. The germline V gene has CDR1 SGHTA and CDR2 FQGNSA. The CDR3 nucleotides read TGTGCCAGCAGCTTTTGGACAGTAAATTCACCCCTCCACTTT. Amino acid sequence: CASSFWTVNSPLHF.

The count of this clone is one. This chain's CDR3 is CASSLVAGVSTGELFF. The CDR3 nucleotides read TGTGCCAGCAGCTTAGTAGCGGGAGTCTCCACCGGGGAGCTGTTTTTT. The chain employs TRBV7-3 and TRBJ2-2, with 9 bases fitting TRBD2. With V trimmed by 2 bases and J by 4 bases, 5 bases remained unmatched. CDR3 length: 16 amino acids. Germline V lookup: CDR1 SGHTA, CDR2 FQGTGA.

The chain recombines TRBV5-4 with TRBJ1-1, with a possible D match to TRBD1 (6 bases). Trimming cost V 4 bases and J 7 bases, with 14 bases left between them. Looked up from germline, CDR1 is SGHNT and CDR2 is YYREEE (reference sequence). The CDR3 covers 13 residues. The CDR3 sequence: CASSGRTDSEAFF. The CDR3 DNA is TGTGCCAGCAGCGGAAGGACAGACAGTGAAGCTTTCTTT.

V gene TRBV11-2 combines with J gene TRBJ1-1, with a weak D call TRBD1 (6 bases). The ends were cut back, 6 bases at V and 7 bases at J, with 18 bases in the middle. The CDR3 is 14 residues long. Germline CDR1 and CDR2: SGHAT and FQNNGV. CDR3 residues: CASSSGARGGEAFF. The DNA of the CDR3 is TGTGCCAGCAGTTCAGGGGCCAGAGGGGGTGAAGCTTTCTTT.

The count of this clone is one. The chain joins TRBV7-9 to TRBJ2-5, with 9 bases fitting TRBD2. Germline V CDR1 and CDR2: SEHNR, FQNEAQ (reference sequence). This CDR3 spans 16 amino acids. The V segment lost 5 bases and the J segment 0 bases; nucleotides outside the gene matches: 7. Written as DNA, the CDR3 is TGTGCCAGCAGCCCAGCGGGGGGCTCGTACCAAGAGACCCAGTACTTC. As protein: CASSPAGGSYQETQYF.

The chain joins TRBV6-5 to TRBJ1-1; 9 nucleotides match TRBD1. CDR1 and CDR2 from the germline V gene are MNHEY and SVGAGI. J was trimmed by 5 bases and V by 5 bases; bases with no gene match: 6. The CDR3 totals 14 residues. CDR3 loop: CASSTDRGRTEAFF. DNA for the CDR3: TGTGCCAGCAGTACAGACAGGGGGAGAACTGAAGCTTTCTTT.

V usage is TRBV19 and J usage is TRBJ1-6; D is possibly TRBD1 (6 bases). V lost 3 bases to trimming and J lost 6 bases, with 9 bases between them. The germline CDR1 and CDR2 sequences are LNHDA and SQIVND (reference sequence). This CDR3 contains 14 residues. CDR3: CASSMDSSNSPLHF. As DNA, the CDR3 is TGTGCCAGTAGTATGGACAGTTCTAATTCACCCCTCCACTTT.

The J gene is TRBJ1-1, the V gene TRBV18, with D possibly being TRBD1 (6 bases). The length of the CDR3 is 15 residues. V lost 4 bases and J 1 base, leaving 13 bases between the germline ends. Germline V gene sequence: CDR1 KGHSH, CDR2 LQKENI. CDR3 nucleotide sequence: TGTGCCAGCTCACTCGGGTTACAGGGGAACACTGAAGCTTTCTTT. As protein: CASSLGLQGNTEAFF.

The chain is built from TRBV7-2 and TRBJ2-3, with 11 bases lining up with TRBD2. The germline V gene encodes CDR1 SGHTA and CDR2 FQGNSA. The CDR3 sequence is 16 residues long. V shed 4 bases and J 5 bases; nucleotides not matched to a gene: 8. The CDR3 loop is CASSYVAGGGGDTQYF. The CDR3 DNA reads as TGTGCCAGCAGCTACGTAGCGGGAGGGGGTGGAGATACGCAGTATTTT.

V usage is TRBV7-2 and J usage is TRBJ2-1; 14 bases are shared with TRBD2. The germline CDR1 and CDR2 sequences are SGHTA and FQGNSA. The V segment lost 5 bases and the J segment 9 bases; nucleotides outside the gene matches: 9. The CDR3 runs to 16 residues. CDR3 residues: CASSRAGTSGSGEQFF. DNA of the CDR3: TGTGCCAGCAGCCGCGCCGGGACTAGCGGGAGTGGTGAGCAGTTCTTC.

CDR3 residues: CSVDSPGANVLTF. The CDR3 coding sequence is TGCAGCGTTGATAGCCCCGGGGCCAACGTCCTGACTTTC. The rearrangement joins TRBV29-1 to TRBJ2-6; D is unclear. Trimming shortened V by 3 bases and J by 4 bases, and 7 bases separated the two germline ends. This CDR3 is built from 13 residues. Germline-derived CDR1 and CDR2 are SQVTM and ANQGSEA. The whole variable domain, filled in from reference TRBV29-1 and TRBJ2-6, reads SAVISQKPSRDICQRGTSLTIQCQVDSQVTMMFWYRQQPGQSLTLIATANQGSEATYESGFVIDKFPISRPNLTFSTLTVSNMSPEDSSIYLCSVDSPGANVLTFGAGSRLTVL.

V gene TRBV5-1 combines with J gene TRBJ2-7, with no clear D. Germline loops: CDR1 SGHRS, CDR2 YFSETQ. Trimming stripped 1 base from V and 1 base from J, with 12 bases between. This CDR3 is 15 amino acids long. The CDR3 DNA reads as TGCGCCAGCAGCTTGCGGGTCGTTGGGTCCTACGAGCAGTACTTC. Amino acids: CASSLRVVGSYEQYF.

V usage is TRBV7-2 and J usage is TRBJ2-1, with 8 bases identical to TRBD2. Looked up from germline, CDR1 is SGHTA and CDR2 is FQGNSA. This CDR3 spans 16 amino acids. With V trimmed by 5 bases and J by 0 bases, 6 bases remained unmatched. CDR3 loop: CASSQGLAISYNEQFF. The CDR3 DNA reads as TGTGCCAGCAGCCAAGGACTAGCCATCTCCTACAATGAGCAGTTCTTC.

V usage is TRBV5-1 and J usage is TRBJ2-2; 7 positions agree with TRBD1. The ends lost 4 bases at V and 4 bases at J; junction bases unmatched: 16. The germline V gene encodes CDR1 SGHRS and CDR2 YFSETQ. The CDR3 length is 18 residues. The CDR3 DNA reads TGCGCCAGCAGCCCAAAGACAGGGTACGAAGGGGTCACCGGGGAGCTGTTTTTT. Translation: CASSPKTGYEGVTGELFF.

This CDR3 is CASSSGLAGDFDEQFF. The CDR3 region has the DNA TGTGCCAGCAGCTCGGGACTAGCGGGAGATTTCGATGAGCAGTTCTTC. The chain links TRBV7-9 to TRBJ2-1; 14 nucleotides agree with TRBD2. With 4 bases clipped from V and 8 bases from J, the junction kept 7 bases outside the gene matches. CDR3 size: 16 residues. The germline CDR1 and CDR2 sequences are SEHNR and FQNEAQ (reference sequence).

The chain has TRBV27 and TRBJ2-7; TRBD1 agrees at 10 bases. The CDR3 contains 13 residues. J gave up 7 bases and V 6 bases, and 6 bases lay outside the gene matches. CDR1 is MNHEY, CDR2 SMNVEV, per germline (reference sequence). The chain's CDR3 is CASRKTGGEEQYF. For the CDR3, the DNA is TGTGCCAGCAGAAAGACAGGGGGCGAGGAGCAGTACTTC.

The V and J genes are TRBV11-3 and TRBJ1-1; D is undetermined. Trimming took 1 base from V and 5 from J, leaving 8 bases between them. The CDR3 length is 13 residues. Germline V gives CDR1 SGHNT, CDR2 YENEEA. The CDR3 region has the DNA TGTGCCAGCAGCTTAGCCGGAGGGACTGAAGCTTTCTTT. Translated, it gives CASSLAGGTEAFF.

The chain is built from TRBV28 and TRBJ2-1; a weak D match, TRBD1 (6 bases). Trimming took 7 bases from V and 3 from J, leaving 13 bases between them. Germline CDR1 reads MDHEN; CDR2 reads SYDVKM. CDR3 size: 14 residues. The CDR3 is CASTLTGFYNEQFF. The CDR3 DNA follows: TGTGCCAGCACCTTAACAGGGTTCTACAATGAGCAGTTCTTC.

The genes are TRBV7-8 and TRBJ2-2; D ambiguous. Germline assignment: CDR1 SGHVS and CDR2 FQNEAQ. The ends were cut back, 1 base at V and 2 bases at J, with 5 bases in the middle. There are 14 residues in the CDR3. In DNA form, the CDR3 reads TGTGCCAGCAGCTTAGACCTAAACACCGGGGAGCTGTTTTTT. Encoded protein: CASSLDLNTGELFF.

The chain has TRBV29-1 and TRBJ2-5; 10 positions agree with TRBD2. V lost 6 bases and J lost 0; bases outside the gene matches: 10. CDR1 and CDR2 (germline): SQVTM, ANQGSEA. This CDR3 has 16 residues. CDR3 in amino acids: CSVPPPTSGNQETQYF. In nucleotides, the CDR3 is TGCAGCGTCCCGCCGCCCACTAGCGGGAACCAAGAGACCCAGTACTTC.

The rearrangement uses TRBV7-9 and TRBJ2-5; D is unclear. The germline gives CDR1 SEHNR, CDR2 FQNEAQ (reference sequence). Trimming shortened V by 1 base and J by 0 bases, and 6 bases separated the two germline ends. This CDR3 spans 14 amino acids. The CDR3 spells CASSLDRNQETQYF. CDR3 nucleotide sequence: TGTGCCAGCAGCTTAGACAGAAACCAAGAGACCCAGTACTTC.

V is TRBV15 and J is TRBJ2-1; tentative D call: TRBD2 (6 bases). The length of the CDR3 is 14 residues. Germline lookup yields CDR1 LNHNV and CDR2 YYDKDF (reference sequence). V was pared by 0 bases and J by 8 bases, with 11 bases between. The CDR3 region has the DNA TGTGCCACCAGCAGAGATCGGGGGTTTCATGAGCAGTTCTTC. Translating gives CATSRDRGFHEQFF. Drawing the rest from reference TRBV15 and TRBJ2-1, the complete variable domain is DAMVIQNPRYQVTQFGKPVTLSCSQTLNHNVMYWYQQKSSQAPKLLFHYYDKDFNNEADTPDNFQSRRPNTSFCFLDIRSPGLGDTAMYLCATSRDRGFHEQFFGPGTRLTVL.